The 15 T cell receptor beta chains presented below share a single source sample, sequenced in a study of CD8 T cells in Susac syndrome. An amount of RNA that ranged from about 0.45 to 1 ug was reverse transcribed with random hexamers. TCRdb re-called the immunoSEQ multiplex PCR reads through MiXCR, storing one row per CDR3 protein. The repertoire holds about 400,000 distinct CDR3 sequences, with approximately 85% as singletons. Specimen: CD8+ T cells from PBMCs. These receptors originate from a human donor with multiple sclerosis.

This clonotype showed up just a few times. This chain links TRBV7-2 with TRBJ2-5, with unresolved D. The CDR3 extends over 13 amino acids. The V end was cut by 4 bases, the J end by 5 bases, with 11 bases between. Germline V gene lookup returns CDR1 SGHTA and CDR2 FQGNSA. The CDR3 DNA reads TGTGCCAGCAGCTGGCCTCCCGGGGAGACCCAGTACTTC. Translated: CASSWPPGETQYF.

Comment on this clonotype: The junction differs from germline at one of its ends, possibly a read error. In nucleotides, the CDR3 is TGTGCCAGCGGTTACTCTAAGGGAGGCACTGAAGCTTTCTTT. Translated: CASGYSKGGTEAFF. The J gene is TRBJ1-1, the V gene TRBV6-5; no reliable D call. CDR3 length equals 14 residues. Germline-derived CDR1 and CDR2 are MNHEY and SVGAGI.

The gene calls are TRBV27 and TRBJ2-7, with 8 bases matching TRBD2. The junction had 5 bases not matched to a gene; V was cut back by 1 base and J by 9 bases. The CDR3 extends over 13 amino acids. Germline V gene lookup returns CDR1 MNHEY and CDR2 SMNVEV (reference sequence). CDR3 in amino acids: CASSLYRGGGQYF. DNA for the CDR3: TGTGCCAGCAGTTTATATCGGGGGGGCGGGCAGTACTTC.

This clonotype is a singleton in its sample. V usage is TRBV7-9 and J usage is TRBJ2-1; no firm D call. CDR1 and CDR2 (germline): SEHNR, FQNEAQ (reference sequence). V was shortened by 5 bases and J by 0 bases, with 14 bases between the two germline ends. This CDR3 spans 16 amino acids. The CDR3 loop reads CASSRTGVSSYNEQFF. CDR3 DNA: TGTGCCAGCAGCCGGACGGGTGTGAGCTCCTACAATGAGCAGTTCTTC.

This chain links TRBV23-1 with TRBJ1-1; perhaps TRBD1 as D (5 bases). TRBV23-1 counts as an open reading frame of uncertain function. Trimming removed 4 bases from V and 6 bases from J, with 12 bases in between. The CDR3 totals 13 residues. Here the CDR3 DNA reads TGCGCCAGCAGTCGGGGCCCTGGGGCTGAAGCTTTCTTT. As protein: CASSRGPGAEAFF.

The V gene is TRBV24-1, the J gene TRBJ2-7; the match to TRBD1 covers 11 bases. This CDR3 is 15 amino acids long. The germline CDR1 and CDR2 sequences are KGHDR and SFDVKD. After removal of 4 bases from V and 5 bases from J, the junction contained 6 bases not matched to a gene. CDR3 coding DNA: TGTGCCACCAGTGACCTGGACAGGGGGCGGCACGAGCAGTACTTC. Amino acid sequence: CATSDLDRGRHEQYF.

This sequence joins TRBV15 and TRBJ1-3; D is uncertain. Trimming shortened V by 0 bases and J by 7 bases, and 13 bases separated the two germline ends. CDR1 and CDR2 from the germline V gene are LNHNV and YYDKDF (reference sequence). This CDR3 has 15 amino acids. In DNA form, the CDR3 reads TGTGCCACCAGCAGAGACCCGGGGTTGGGGAACACCATATATTTT. This encodes CATSRDPGLGNTIYF.

The rearrangement links TRBV19 to TRBJ2-7; TRBD1 matches 8 bases. V lost 6 bases and J lost 2; bases outside the gene matches: 3. Germline V CDR1 and CDR2: LNHDA, SQIVND (reference sequence). CDR3 length: 13 residues. CDR3: CASRGTGAYEQYF. As DNA, the CDR3 is TGTGCCAGTAGGGGGACAGGAGCCTACGAGCAGTACTTC.

The chain couples TRBV6-2 or TRBV6-3 to TRBJ1-5; TRBD1 aligns across 8 bases. Trimming took 7 bases from V and 6 from J; bases not matched to a gene: 17. Germline CDR1 MNHEY, CDR2 SVGEGT. The CDR3 spans 17 residues. The CDR3: CASTFFPDRGGGQPQHF. The DNA for the CDR3 is TGTGCCAGCACCTTTTTTCCCGACAGGGGCGGCGGTCAGCCCCAGCATTTT.

V and J are TRBV19 and TRBJ2-5, with D perhaps TRBD2 (6 bases). Germline CDR1 LNHDA, CDR2 SQIVND (reference sequence). The CDR3 runs to 15 residues. The V gene lost 6 bases and the J gene lost 3 bases, with 17 bases spanning the gap. In nucleotides, the CDR3 is TGTGCCAGTAGACCCGAGGGTAGCGGAGAAGAGACCCAGTACTTC. This codes for CASRPEGSGEETQYF. The variable domain in full, completed from reference TRBV19 and TRBJ2-5, reads DGGITQSPKYLFRKEGQNVTLSCEQNLNHDAMYWYRQDPGQGLRLIYYSQIVNDFQKGDIAEGYSVSREKKESFPLTVTSAQKNPTAFYLCASRPEGSGEETQYFGPGTRLLVL.

The chain combines TRBV7-9 with TRBJ1-1, with D tentatively TRBD1 (6 bases). This CDR3 contains 14 residues. Germline values: CDR1 SEHNR, CDR2 FQNEAQ (reference sequence). The V end was cut by 9 bases, the J end by 1 base, with 15 bases between. CDR3 region: CASISGGANTEAFF. DNA for the CDR3: TGTGCCAGTATATCCGGGGGGGCGAACACTGAAGCTTTCTTT.

The chain carries TRBV10-2 and TRBJ2-2, with D perhaps TRBD1 or TRBD2 (7 bases each). CDR3 length: 15 amino acids. CDR1 and CDR2 (germline): WSHSY, SAAADI. The ends were cut back, 6 bases at V and 4 bases at J, with 15 bases in the middle. The CDR3 DNA reads TGCGCCAGCAGGGGAGGGGGCGACGTCACCGGGGAGCTGTTTTTT. Translated, it gives CASRGGGDVTGELFF.

The genes are TRBV4-1 and TRBJ2-2; D is unresolved. V dropped 0 bases and J dropped 2 bases, with 7 bases sitting between them. Germline V CDR1 and CDR2: MGHRA, YSYEKL. This CDR3 contains 15 residues. The CDR3 sequence: CASSQDGTNTGELFF. In nucleotides, the CDR3 is TGCGCCAGCAGCCAAGATGGAACCAACACCGGGGAGCTGTTTTTT.

This chain joins TRBV12-3 or TRBV12-4 and TRBJ1-5; 7 nucleotides align to TRBD1. The CDR3 has 16 amino acids. The V and J ends lost 5 bases and 5 bases, in that order; junction bases with no gene match: 12. The CDR3 bases are TGTGCCAGCAGTCCCGCGGGAGGGGGCCAAGATCAGCCCCAGCATTTT. Protein product: CASSPAGGGQDQPQHF.

The gene calls are TRBV27 and TRBJ2-7; D remains unclear. Germline CDR1 MNHEY, CDR2 SMNVEV (reference sequence). The V gene lost 2 bases and the J gene lost 2 bases, with 7 bases spanning the gap. This CDR3 is built from 13 residues. CDR3 bases: TGTGCCAGCAGTTTAATGCTAGCCTACGAGCAGTACTTC. Its translation: CASSLMLAYEQYF.